The 23 T cell receptor beta chains below all came from one sample that was sequenced in a study of shared clonotypes between healthy human individuals. Profiling relied on immunoSEQ multiplex PCR, and the TCRdb table lists in-frame clones only, not all of them. Among millions of clones listed, over 85% were seen once. The sample taken for sequencing was naive CD4+ T cells sorted from blood. As to subset: CD45RA+ positively selected. The source of these receptors is a man between 18 and 35 years old in good health.

This chain uses TRBV5-1 with TRBJ2-7; 14 nucleotides match TRBD2. Unmatched junction bases numbered 6, after V lost 4 bases and J lost 6 bases. The CDR3 has 15 residues. Germline loops: CDR1 SGHRS, CDR2 YFSETQ. CDR3 DNA sequence: TGCGCCAGCAGCCAAGGGACTAGCGGGAGTTCCGAGCAGTACTTC. This translates into CASSQGTSGSSEQYF.

The chain combines TRBV28 with TRBJ1-2, with D maybe TRBD1 (6 bases). Germline V gives CDR1 MDHEN, CDR2 SYDVKM. CDR3 size: 13 residues. V lost 6 bases, J lost 5 bases, and 13 bases lay in between. The CDR3 sequence: CASSAGQPYGYTF. In DNA, the CDR3 is TGTGCCAGCAGCGCAGGACAGCCTTATGGCTACACCTTC.

The chain is built from TRBV11-2 and TRBJ2-7; D gene ambiguous. Germline lookup yields CDR1 SGHAT and CDR2 FQNNGV. The CDR3 has 14 residues. V was clipped by 2 bases and J by 6 bases, with 14 bases between them. This chain's CDR3 is CASSLTYVSREQYF. The CDR3, as DNA: TGTGCCAGCAGCTTAACATATGTCTCGCGCGAGCAGTACTTC.

This rearrangement joins TRBV7-9 to TRBJ2-3; 12 positions match TRBD2. CDR3 length equals 16 residues. Looked up from germline, CDR1 is SEHNR and CDR2 is FQNEAQ (reference sequence). V shed 1 base and J 4 bases; nucleotides not matched to a gene: 3. CDR3 protein: CASSLGLAGGPDTQYF. CDR3 bases: TGTGCCAGCAGCTTAGGCCTAGCGGGAGGGCCAGATACGCAGTATTTT.

This clone was counted only a few times. The chain recombines TRBV5-1 with TRBJ1-3; D might be TRBD1 (5 bases). V shed 4 bases and J shed 0 bases, with 8 bases lying between them. The germline CDR1 and CDR2 sequences are SGHRS and YFSETQ. CDR3 length equals 14 residues. CDR3 protein: CASSAGTSGNTIYF. The CDR3 coding sequence is TGCGCCAGCAGCGCTGGGACCTCTGGAAACACCATATATTTT.

The rearrangement links TRBV2 to TRBJ2-2; 11 bases are shared with TRBD2. The trim removed 6 bases at V and 4 bases at J, leaving 7 bases unmatched. The CDR3 covers 16 residues. The V gene's germline CDR1 is SNHLY and CDR2 FYNNEI. The CDR3 sequence: CASRAGLAEITGELFF. CDR3 bases: TGTGCCAGCAGGGCGGGACTAGCGGAGATCACCGGGGAGCTGTTTTTT.

To note about this clone: One end of the junction does not line up with germline, which may come from a read error. CDR3 in amino acids: CASSLSTRLDEQYF. DNA for the CDR3: TGTGCTAGCAGCTTATCCACTCGCCTTGACGAGCAGTACTTC. The chain carries TRBV7-7 and TRBJ2-7, with D hard to call. The CDR3 has 14 residues. Germline CDR1 reads SSHAT; CDR2 reads FNYEAQ (reference sequence).

The V gene is TRBV5-1, the J gene TRBJ2-5, with a possible D match to TRBD1 (6 bases). Germline assignment: CDR1 SGHRS and CDR2 YFSETQ. CDR3 size: 16 residues. Trimming removed 5 bases from V and 2 bases from J, with 19 bases in between. Written as DNA, the CDR3 is TGCGCCAGCAGGACGGGGCAGGGGAAAGGGCAAGAGACCCAGTACTTC. It codes for CASRTGQGKGQETQYF.

This chain links TRBV5-1 with TRBJ1-2, with D uncertain. Trimming shortened V by 4 bases and J by 2 bases, and 9 bases separated the two germline ends. Per germline, CDR1 SGHRS and CDR2 YFSETQ. This CDR3 is 13 amino acids long. CDR3 nucleotide sequence: TGCGCCAGCAGCATCGACTACAACTATGGCTACACCTTC. It encodes CASSIDYNYGYTF.

The chain employs TRBV28 and TRBJ1-2; D possibly corresponds to TRBD1 (6 bases). V was pared by 3 bases and J by 8 bases, with 25 bases between. This CDR3 has 17 residues. The germline V gene encodes CDR1 MDHEN and CDR2 SYDVKM. The CDR3: CASSFDVLEQGGRGYTF. The CDR3 DNA sequence: TGTGCCAGCAGTTTCGACGTTTTGGAACAGGGAGGCCGAGGCTACACCTTC.

This clone was observed a few times. The chain couples TRBV19 to TRBJ1-5; D is possibly TRBD1 (5 bases). Trimming removed 5 bases at V and 4 bases at J, with 15 bases between. CDR1 LNHDA and CDR2 SQIVND come from the germline V gene (reference sequence). This CDR3 has 15 residues. The CDR3 loop is CASSPREGPNQPQHF. The CDR3 DNA reads TGTGCCAGTAGTCCCAGGGAAGGGCCTAATCAGCCCCAGCATTTT.

This chain uses TRBV29-1 with TRBJ1-1; D not certain. This CDR3 is 12 amino acids long. Per the germline V gene, CDR1 is SQVTM and CDR2 is ANQGSEA. Between the trimmed V and J ends, which lost 0 bases and 5 bases, there was a span of 7 bases. CDR3 sequence: CSVEEMATEAFF. In DNA, the CDR3 is TGCAGCGTTGAAGAGATGGCGACTGAAGCTTTCTTT.

V and J are TRBV9 and TRBJ2-3, with TRBD2 identical over 10 bases. The CDR3 is 15 residues long. Germline-derived CDR1 and CDR2 are SGDLS and YYNGEE. J lost 3 bases, V lost 4 bases, and 5 bases had no gene match. The CDR3 sequence: CASSRTSGTTDTQYF. Written as DNA, the CDR3 is TGTGCCAGCAGCCGCACTAGCGGGACAACAGATACGCAGTATTTT. Together with reference TRBV9 and TRBJ2-3, the CDR3 gives the full variable domain: DSGVTQTPKHLITATGQRVTLRCSPRSGDLSVYWYQQSLDQGLQFLIQYYNGEERAKGNILERFSAQQFPDLHSELNLSSLELGDSALYFCASSRTSGTTDTQYFGPGTRLTVL.

The chain recombines TRBV11-2 with TRBJ2-7; the D gene is possibly TRBD1 (5 bases). The V gene lost 5 bases and the J gene lost 2 bases, with 13 bases spanning the gap. CDR3 size: 14 residues. Per the germline V gene, CDR1 is SGHAT and CDR2 is FQNNGV. The CDR3 sequence: CASSLDDSTYEQYF. In DNA, the CDR3 is TGTGCCAGCAGCCTCGACGACAGTACCTACGAGCAGTACTTC. The entire variable domain, with the rest obtained from reference TRBV11-2 and TRBJ2-7, is as follows: EAGVAQSPRYKIIEKRQSVAFWCNPISGHATLYWYQQILGQGPKLLIQFQNNGVVDDSQLPKDRFSAERLKGVDSTLKIQPAKLEDSAVYLCASSLDDSTYEQYFGPGTRLTVT.

This chain's CDR3 is CASSEEGSLAKNIQYF. The CDR3 bases are TGTGCCAGCAGTGAGGAGGGCAGTTTAGCCAAAAACATTCAGTACTTC. J is TRBJ2-4 and V is TRBV2, with D maybe TRBD2 (6 bases). The CDR3 loop spans 16 amino acids. From germline, CDR1 is SNHLY and CDR2 FYNNEI. V was clipped by 3 bases and J by 0 bases, with 12 bases between them.

The rearrangement links TRBV11-2 to TRBJ2-5; D perhaps matches TRBD1 (6 bases). The germline V and J ends were trimmed by 4 bases and 3 bases, with 9 bases remaining between them. The length of the CDR3 is 13 residues. Germline V gene sequence: CDR1 SGHAT, CDR2 FQNNGV. The CDR3 protein is CASSWTEKETQYF. CDR3 nucleotides: TGTGCCAGCAGCTGGACAGAAAAAGAGACCCAGTACTTC. The full variable domain, completed using reference TRBV11-2 and TRBJ2-5, is EAGVAQSPRYKIIEKRQSVAFWCNPISGHATLYWYQQILGQGPKLLIQFQNNGVVDDSQLPKDRFSAERLKGVDSTLKIQPAKLEDSAVYLCASSWTEKETQYFGPGTRLLVL.

The chain recombines TRBV6-1 with TRBJ1-2; D remains unclear. Trimming removed 2 bases from V and 8 bases from J, with 12 bases in between. Germline V gene sequence: CDR1 MNHNS, CDR2 SASEGT. CDR3 length: 13 amino acids. This chain's CDR3 is CASSERKMDGYTF. In DNA form, the CDR3 reads TGTGCCAGCAGTGAAAGGAAGATGGACGGCTACACCTTC.

This chain connects TRBV15 to TRBJ2-5; D is possibly TRBD2 (6 bases). This CDR3 is built from 18 residues. Germline V gene sequence: CDR1 LNHNV, CDR2 YYDKDF (reference sequence). Trimming cost V 0 bases and J 2 bases, with 19 bases left between them. CDR3 in amino acids: CATSREAPSSGWQETQYF. CDR3 nucleotide sequence: TGTGCCACCAGCAGAGAGGCCCCGAGTAGCGGCTGGCAAGAGACCCAGTACTTC.

This sequence joins TRBV14 and TRBJ1-2; D is perhaps TRBD1 (5 bases). Germline V lookup: CDR1 SGHDN, CDR2 FVKESK. Trimming removed 1 base at V and 5 bases at J, with 11 bases between. This CDR3 has 14 residues. The CDR3 sequence: CASSQAGSGYGYTF. The CDR3 DNA sequence: TGTGCCAGCAGCCAAGCAGGGTCGGGGTATGGCTACACCTTC.

The chain employs TRBV27 and TRBJ2-4; D is possibly TRBD1 (5 bases). From germline, CDR1 is MNHEY and CDR2 SMNVEV (reference sequence). The V gene lost 6 bases and the J gene lost 11 bases, with 29 bases spanning the gap. CDR3 length: 17 amino acids. CDR3 nucleotide sequence: TGTGCCAGCAGATCGCATCTAGGGGTAGGTGGCCGTGGGGTTCAGTACTTC. Its protein product is CASRSHLGVGGRGVQYF.

The V gene is TRBV28, the J gene TRBJ1-1; 7 bases map to TRBD1. J gave up 6 bases and V 4 bases, and 8 bases lay outside the gene matches. Germline V CDR1 and CDR2: MDHEN, SYDVKM. The CDR3 contains 14 residues. Here the CDR3 DNA reads TGTGCCAGCAGTTCCGGCGACAGGGTGTCTGAAGCTTTCTTT. Translation: CASSSGDRVSEAFF.

V is TRBV10-3 and J is TRBJ2-7; TRBD1 matches at 10 bases. The junction had 4 bases not matched to a gene; V was cut back by 8 bases and J by 0 bases. The germline CDR1 and CDR2 sequences are ENHRY and SYGVKD. The CDR3 extends over 14 amino acids. The CDR3 DNA reads TGTGCCATCGGGGACAGGGGATCCTCCTACGAGCAGTACTTC. It codes for CAIGDRGSSYEQYF.

This rearrangement joins TRBV5-4 to TRBJ2-5, with D possibly being TRBD2 (6 bases). V was shortened by 2 bases and J by 5 bases, with 10 bases between the two germline ends. The V gene's germline CDR1 is SGHNT and CDR2 YYREEE (reference sequence). The CDR3 runs to 13 residues. The CDR3 DNA reads as TGTGCCAGCAGCTTCAGCGGGCCGGAGACCCAGTACTTC. Translated, it gives CASSFSGPETQYF.